This entry concerns a single T cell receptor beta chain. Which antigen it targets is not known. No much larger clone is present one base from it, and per-base qualities are unavailable. This record belongs to a study of vaccination and CD4 T cells after COVID-19 (dated by TCRdb to between 2021 and 2024). Notes on the research overall: Convalescent patients had a positive SARS-CoV-2 result on nasal swab PCR, and of these patients, several had mild disease and one had severe disease. Six males and four females were included in the convalescent cohort, with two Hispanic individuals, seven Caucasians, two Asians and one multiracial person represented. Participants received two doses of either the Pfizer-BioNTech BNT162b2 vaccine (n=8) or the Moderna mRNA-1273 vaccine (n=2). Post-COVID blood samples from convalescent patients were collected a median of about 100 days after diagnosis, with a range of about 30 to 170 days. Post-vaccine blood samples were collected a median of around 70 days after the second vaccine dose, ranging from about 13 to 241 days. Culture stimuli were overlapping spike peptide pools from SARS-CoV-2 and from the common cold coronaviruses HCoV-NL63, HCoV-OC43 and HCoV-229E. In control cultures, a CEFX viral epitope pool was used as positive control, an HIV-1 Nef peptide pool was used as negative control, or no peptide was added. In ten to eleven COVID-19 convalescent patients and a handful of infection-naive healthy vaccine recipients, researchers compared the spike-specific CD4+ TCR repertoire from before mRNA vaccination with the repertoire from after.

Explained via the paper, the treatment or condition label denotes: approximately 9-day PBMC culture with coronavirus spike peptide pools or control peptides (ViraFEST assay). The ViraFEST assay was used in the study, in which antigen-specific T cells were expanded with peptide pools and expanded clonotypes were subsequently identified by TCR sequencing. The positive SARS-CoV-2 PCR tests of the convalescent patients were dated from March to December 2020, before the Alpha, Beta and Delta variants emerged in the United States. PBMCs were cultured at around 2 million per well in IMDM supplemented with roughly 5% human AB serum and about 10 IU/ml IL-2, with about 9 ug/ml peptide pools added. On days 3 and 7, half of the culture medium was replaced with fresh IL-2-containing medium. After roughly 11 days of culture, CD4+ T cells were isolated by negative selection with the EasySep CD4+ T cell isolation kit. Ficoll-Paque Plus gradient centrifugation was used to isolate PBMCs from whole blood, and the isolated PBMCs were then either used fresh or cryopreserved at -140C. Each culture condition was generally run in triplicate wells.

General conclusions and limits of the study: Only a relatively small number of convalescent patients were included in the study, and early timepoints following natural infection were not analyzed. Although the median number of SARS-CoV-2-reactive clonotypes went up from fewer than 25 after infection to more than 30 after vaccination, the increase was not significant. Of the vaccine-specific clones in convalescent patients, 304 of 307, or nearly all, reacted only to SARS-CoV-2 spike and did not cross-react with common cold coronaviruses. In convalescent patients, a median around 86% of post-vaccine SARS-CoV-2-reactive clones were detected only after vaccination, suggesting vaccine-specific priming.

Libraries were constructed by PCR. TCR sequencing of DNA from cultured CD4+ T cells used the Oncomine TCR Beta short-read assay at the Johns Hopkins FTIC core. The QIAamp micro DNA kit was used to extract genomic DNA from the cultured CD4+ T cells. Oncomine TCR Beta libraries from cultured CD4+ T cells were pooled using unique dual indexes and sequenced on an Illumina iSeq 100. Per the authors' processing: Non-productive sequences were removed, and CDR3s that did not start with C, did not end with F or W, or were shorter than 7 amino acids were discarded. Antigen-specific clonotypes were identified with the MANAFEST web application by comparing peptide-stimulated wells with reference and other culture wells. Positive clones required FDR below 0.05, an odds ratio above 5, and productive frequency above 0.1% in at least two of three replicate wells. Cross-reactive clonotypes were defined as significantly expanded in both SARS-CoV-2 spike wells and at least one common cold coronavirus spike condition. Using R version 3.6.1, CDR3 homology was evaluated through Levenshtein distances (stringdist) along with unrooted phylogenetic trees (ape). The public reads were reanalyzed by TCRdb: fastp trimming at Q25, MiXCR alignment, in-frame beta chains only. Every entry covers one CDR3 protein and lists the most common genes and DNA from its rows. TCRdb's processing, not the authors' own work, is the source of the V and J calls. Present in this sample are roughly 18,000 distinct CDR3 sequences, around 70% of which were seen just once. Of the sample, roughly 6% falls within the top ten clones.

The junction shows trimming of 3 bases on V and 10 bases on J, and the gene matches do not reach 9 bases of it. From the cysteine through the phenylalanine, the CDR3 covers 15 amino acids. Just CDR3 DNA is preserved here, 45 bases in frame from base 1. As encoded in the germline V gene (reference sequence), CDR1 is DFQATT while CDR2 is SNEGSKA. The sequenced material came from CD4+ T cells from blood, cultured in vitro. The sequence came from a human donor who had recovered from COVID-19. This chain joins TRBV20-1 to TRBJ2-1, with 13 bases in between that match TRBD2. The CDR3 protein: CSASRGLAGRLEQFF. The bases read TGCAGTGCTAGCCGGGGACTAGCGGGACGGCTGGAGCAGTTCTTC.